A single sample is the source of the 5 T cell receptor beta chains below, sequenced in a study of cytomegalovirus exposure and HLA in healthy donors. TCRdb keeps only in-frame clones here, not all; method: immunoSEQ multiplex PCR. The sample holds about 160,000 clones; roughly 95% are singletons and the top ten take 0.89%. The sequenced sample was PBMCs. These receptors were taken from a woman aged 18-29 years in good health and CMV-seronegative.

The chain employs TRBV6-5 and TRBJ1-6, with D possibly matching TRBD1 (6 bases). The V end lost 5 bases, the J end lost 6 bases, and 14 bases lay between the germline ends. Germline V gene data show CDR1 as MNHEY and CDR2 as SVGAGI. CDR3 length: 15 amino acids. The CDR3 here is CASSPGQNVNSPLHF. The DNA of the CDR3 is TGTGCCAGCAGTCCTGGACAGAACGTTAATTCACCCCTCCACTTT.

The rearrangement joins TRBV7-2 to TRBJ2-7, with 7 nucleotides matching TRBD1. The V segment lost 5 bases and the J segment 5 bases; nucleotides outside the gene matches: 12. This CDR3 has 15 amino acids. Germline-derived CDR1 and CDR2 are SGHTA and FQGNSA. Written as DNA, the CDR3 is TGTGCCAGCAGCACTACAGGGGACAGTTTCGACGAGCAGTACTTC. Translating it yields CASSTTGDSFDEQYF. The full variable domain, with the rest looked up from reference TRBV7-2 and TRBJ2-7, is GAGVSQSPSNKVTEKGKDVELRCDPISGHTALYWYRQSLGQGLEFLIYFQGNSAPDKSGLPSDRFSAERTGGSVSTLTIQRTQQEDSAVYLCASSTTGDSFDEQYFGPGTRLTVT.

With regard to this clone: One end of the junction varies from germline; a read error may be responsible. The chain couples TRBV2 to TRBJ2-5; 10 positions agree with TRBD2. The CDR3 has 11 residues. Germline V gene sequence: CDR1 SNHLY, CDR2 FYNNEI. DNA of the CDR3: TGTGCCAGCAGTGTCGGGCTAGCGGGGGACTTC. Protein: CASSVGLAGDF.

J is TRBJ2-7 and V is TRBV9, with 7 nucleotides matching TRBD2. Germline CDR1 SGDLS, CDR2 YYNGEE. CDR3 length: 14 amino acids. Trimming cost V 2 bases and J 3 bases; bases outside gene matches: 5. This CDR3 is CASSVGRGDYEQYF. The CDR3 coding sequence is TGTGCCAGCAGCGTGGGACGGGGGGACTACGAGCAGTACTTC.

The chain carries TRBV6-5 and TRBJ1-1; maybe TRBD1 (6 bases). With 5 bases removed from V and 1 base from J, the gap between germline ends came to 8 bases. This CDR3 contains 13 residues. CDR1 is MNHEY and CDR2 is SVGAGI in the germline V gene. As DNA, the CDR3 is TGTGCCAGCAGTAAGGGGGAGAACACTGAAGCTTTCTTT. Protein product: CASSKGENTEAFF.